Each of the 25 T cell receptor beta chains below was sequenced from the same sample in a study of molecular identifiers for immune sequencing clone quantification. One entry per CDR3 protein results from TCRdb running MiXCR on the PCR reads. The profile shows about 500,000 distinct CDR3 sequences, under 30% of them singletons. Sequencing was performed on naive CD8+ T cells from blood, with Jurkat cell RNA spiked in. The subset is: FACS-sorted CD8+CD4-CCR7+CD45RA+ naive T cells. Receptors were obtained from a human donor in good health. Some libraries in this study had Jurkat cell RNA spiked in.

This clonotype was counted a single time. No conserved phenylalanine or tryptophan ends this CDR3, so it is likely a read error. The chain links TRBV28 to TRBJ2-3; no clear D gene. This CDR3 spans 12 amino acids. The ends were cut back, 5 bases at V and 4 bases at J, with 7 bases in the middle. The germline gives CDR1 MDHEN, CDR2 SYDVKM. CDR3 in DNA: TGTGCCAGCAGTACCCTCGCAGATACGCAGTATTCT. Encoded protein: CASSTLADTQYS.

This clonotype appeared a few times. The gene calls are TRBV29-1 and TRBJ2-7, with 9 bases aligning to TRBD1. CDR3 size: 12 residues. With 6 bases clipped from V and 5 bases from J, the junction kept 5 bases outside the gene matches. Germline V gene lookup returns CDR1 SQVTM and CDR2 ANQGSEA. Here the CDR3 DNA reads TGCAGCGTCAGGGACAGGGACCACGAGCAGTACTTC. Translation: CSVRDRDHEQYF.

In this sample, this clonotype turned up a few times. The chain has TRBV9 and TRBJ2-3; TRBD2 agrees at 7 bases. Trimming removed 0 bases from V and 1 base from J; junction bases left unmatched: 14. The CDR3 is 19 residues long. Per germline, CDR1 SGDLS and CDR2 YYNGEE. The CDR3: CASSVGHRRGGRGTDTQYF. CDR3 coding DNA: TGTGCCAGCAGCGTAGGGCATCGACGGGGCGGGAGAGGCACAGATACGCAGTATTTT.

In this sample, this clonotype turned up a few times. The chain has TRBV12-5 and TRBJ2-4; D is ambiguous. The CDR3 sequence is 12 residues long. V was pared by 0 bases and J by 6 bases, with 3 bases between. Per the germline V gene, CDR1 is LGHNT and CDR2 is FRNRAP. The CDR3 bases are TGTGCTAGTGGTTTGGTTCTAAACATTCAGTACTTC. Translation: CASGLVLNIQYF. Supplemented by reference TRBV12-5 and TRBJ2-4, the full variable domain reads DARVTQTPRHKVTEMGQEVTMRCQPILGHNTVFWYRQTMMQGLELLAYFRNRAPLDDSGMPKDRFSAEMPDATLATLKIQPSEPRDSAVYFCASGLVLNIQYFGAGTRLSVL.

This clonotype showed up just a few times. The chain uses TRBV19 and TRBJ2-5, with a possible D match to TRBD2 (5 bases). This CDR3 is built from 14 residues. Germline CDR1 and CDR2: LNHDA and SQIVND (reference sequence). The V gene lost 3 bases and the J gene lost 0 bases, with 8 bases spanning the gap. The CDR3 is CASSITGYQETQYF. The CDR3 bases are TGTGCCAGTAGTATTACGGGGTACCAAGAGACCCAGTACTTC. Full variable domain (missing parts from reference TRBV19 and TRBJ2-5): DGGITQSPKYLFRKEGQNVTLSCEQNLNHDAMYWYRQDPGQGLRLIYYSQIVNDFQKGDIAEGYSVSREKKESFPLTVTSAQKNPTAFYLCASSITGYQETQYFGPGTRLLVL.

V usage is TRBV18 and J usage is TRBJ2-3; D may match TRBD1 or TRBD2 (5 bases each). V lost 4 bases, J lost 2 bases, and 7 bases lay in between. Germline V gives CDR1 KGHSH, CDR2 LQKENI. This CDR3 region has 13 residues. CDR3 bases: TGTGCCAGCTCACGGGACGCCACAGATACGCAGTATTTT. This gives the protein CASSRDATDTQYF.

The CDR3 spells CASSFNRGSGAKNIQYF. DNA of the CDR3: TGTGCCAGCAGCTTTAACAGGGGTTCGGGCGCCAAAAACATTCAGTACTTC. This chain links TRBV13 with TRBJ2-4; TRBD1 matches 7 bases. V gave up 3 bases and J gave up 1 base; unmatched junction bases: 9. The V gene's germline CDR1 is PRHDT and CDR2 FYEKMQ (reference sequence). This CDR3 is 17 amino acids long.

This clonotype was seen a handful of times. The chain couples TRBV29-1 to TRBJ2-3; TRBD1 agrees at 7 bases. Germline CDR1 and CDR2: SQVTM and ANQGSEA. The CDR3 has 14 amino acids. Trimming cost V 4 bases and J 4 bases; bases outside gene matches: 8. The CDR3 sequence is CSVVPGGAADTQYF. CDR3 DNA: TGCAGCGTTGTTCCAGGGGGTGCGGCAGATACGCAGTATTTT.

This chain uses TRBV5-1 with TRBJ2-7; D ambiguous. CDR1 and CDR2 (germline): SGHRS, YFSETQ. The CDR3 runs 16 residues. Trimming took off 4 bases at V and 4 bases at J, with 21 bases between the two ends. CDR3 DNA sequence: TGCGCCAGCAGCCTTACATACCACACAGAAGGATACGAGCAGTACTTC. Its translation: CASSLTYHTEGYEQYF.

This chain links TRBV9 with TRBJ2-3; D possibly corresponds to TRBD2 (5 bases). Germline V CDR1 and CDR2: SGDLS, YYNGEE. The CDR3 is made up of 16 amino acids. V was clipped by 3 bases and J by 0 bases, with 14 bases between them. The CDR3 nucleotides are TGTGCCAGCAGCGCGGGGATTTACTCTAGCACAGATACGCAGTATTTT. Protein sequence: CASSAGIYSSTDTQYF.

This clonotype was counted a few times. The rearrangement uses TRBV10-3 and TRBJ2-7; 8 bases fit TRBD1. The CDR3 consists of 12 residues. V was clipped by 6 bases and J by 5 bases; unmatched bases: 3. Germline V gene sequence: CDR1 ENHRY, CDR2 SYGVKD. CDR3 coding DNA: TGTGCCATCAGCCCAGGGGGCGACGAGCAGTACTTC. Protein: CAISPGGDEQYF.

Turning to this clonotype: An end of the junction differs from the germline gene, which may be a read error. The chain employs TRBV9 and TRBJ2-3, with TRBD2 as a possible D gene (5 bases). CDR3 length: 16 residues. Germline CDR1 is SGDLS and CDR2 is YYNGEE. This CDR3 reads CASSPGWRPSTDTLYF. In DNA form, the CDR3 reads TGTGCCAGCAGCCCAGGCTGGAGGCCTAGCACAGATACGCTGTATTTT.

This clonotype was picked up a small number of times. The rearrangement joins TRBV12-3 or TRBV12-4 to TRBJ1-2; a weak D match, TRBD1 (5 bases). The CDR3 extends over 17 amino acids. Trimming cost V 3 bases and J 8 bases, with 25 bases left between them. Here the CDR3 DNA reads TGTGCCAGCAGTTTGGGAGACAGCCGGGCCGTTGTTGAAGGCTACACCTTC. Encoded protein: CASSLGDSRAVVEGYTF.

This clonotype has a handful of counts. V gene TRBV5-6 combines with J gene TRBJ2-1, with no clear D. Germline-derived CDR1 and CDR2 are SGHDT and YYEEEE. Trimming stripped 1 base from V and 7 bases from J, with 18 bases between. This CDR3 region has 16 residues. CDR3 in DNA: TGTGCCAGCAGCTTGTCTGGTATCGGAGTTTGGAATGAGCAGTTCTTC. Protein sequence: CASSLSGIGVWNEQFF.

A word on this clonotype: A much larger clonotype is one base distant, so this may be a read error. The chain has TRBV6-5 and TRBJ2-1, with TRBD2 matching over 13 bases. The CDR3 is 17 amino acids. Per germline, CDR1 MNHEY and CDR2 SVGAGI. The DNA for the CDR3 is TGTGCCAGCAGTTGGACTAGCGGGAGTAACTCCTACACTGAGCAGTTCTTC. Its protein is CASSWTSGSNSYTEQFF.

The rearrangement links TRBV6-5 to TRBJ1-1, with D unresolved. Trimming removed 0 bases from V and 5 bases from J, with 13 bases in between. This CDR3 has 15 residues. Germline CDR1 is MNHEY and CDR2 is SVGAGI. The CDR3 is CASSYSGSLLTEAFF. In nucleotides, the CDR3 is TGTGCCAGCAGTTACTCCGGGAGTTTACTTACTGAAGCTTTCTTT.

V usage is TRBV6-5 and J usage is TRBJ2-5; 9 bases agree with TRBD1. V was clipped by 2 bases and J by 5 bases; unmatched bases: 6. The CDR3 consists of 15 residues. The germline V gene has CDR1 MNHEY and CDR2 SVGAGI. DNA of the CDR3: TGTGCCAGCAGTTACCTACAGGGGGCTTATGAGACCCAGTACTTC. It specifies CASSYLQGAYETQYF.

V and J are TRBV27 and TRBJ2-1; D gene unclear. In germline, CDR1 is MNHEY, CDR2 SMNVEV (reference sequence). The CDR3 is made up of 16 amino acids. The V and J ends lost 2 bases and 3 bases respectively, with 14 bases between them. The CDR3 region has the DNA TGTGCCAGCAGTTTAAACTACGGAACGGACTACAATGAGCAGTTCTTC. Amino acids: CASSLNYGTDYNEQFF.

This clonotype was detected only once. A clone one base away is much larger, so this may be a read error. The CDR3, as DNA: TGTGCCAGCAGTTTATCAGTCTACTATGGCTACGCCTTC. Translating it yields CASSLSVYYGYAF. The rearrangement links TRBV27 to TRBJ1-2; D call uncertain. The V gene's germline CDR1 is MNHEY and CDR2 SMNVEV (reference sequence). The CDR3 contains 13 residues.

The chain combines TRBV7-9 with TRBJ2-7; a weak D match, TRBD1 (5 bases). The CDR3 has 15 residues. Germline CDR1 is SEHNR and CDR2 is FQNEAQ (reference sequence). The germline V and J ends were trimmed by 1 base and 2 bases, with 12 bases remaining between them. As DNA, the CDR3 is TGTGCCAGCAGCTTAGTGCAGACAGACGCCTACGAGCAGTACTTC. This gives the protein CASSLVQTDAYEQYF.

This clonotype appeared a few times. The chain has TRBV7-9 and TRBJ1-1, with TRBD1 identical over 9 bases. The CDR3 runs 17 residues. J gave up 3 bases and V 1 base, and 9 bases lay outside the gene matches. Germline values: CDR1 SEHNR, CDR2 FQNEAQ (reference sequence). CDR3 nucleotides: TGTGCCAGCAGCTTAGTTCCGGGACAGGGACCCGACACTGAAGCTTTCTTT. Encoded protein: CASSLVPGQGPDTEAFF.

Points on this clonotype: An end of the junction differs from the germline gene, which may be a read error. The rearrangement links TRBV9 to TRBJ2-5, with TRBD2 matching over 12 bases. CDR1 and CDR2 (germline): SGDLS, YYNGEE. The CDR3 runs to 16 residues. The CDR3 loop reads CAGSGGLAGFGETQYF. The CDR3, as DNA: TGTGCCGGCAGCGGCGGACTAGCGGGATTTGGTGAGACCCAGTACTTC.

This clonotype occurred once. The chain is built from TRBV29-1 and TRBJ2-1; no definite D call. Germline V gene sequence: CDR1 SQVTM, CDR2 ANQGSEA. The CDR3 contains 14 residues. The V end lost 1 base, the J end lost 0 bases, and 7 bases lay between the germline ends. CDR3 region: CSVEGYVSYNEQFF. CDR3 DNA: TGCAGCGTTGAAGGCTACGTCTCCTACAATGAGCAGTTCTTC.

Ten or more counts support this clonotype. This chain's CDR3 is CASSYSKNTEAFF. The DNA of the CDR3 is TGTGCCAGCAGTTACAGCAAGAACACTGAAGCTTTCTTT. This rearrangement joins TRBV6-5 to TRBJ1-1; D call uncertain. Trimming stripped 2 bases from V and 1 base from J, with 5 bases between. The CDR3 consists of 13 residues. Germline CDR1 reads MNHEY; CDR2 reads SVGAGI.

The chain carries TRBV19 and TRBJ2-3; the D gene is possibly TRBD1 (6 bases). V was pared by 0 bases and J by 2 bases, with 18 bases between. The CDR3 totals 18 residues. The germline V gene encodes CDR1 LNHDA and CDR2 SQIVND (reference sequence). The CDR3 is CASSIERDRRLFTDTQYF. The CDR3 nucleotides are TGTGCCAGTAGTATAGAACGCGACAGGCGACTCTTCACAGATACGCAGTATTTT. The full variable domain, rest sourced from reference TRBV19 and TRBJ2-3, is DGGITQSPKYLFRKEGQNVTLSCEQNLNHDAMYWYRQDPGQGLRLIYYSQIVNDFQKGDIAEGYSVSREKKESFPLTVTSAQKNPTAFYLCASSIERDRRLFTDTQYFGPGTRLTVL.